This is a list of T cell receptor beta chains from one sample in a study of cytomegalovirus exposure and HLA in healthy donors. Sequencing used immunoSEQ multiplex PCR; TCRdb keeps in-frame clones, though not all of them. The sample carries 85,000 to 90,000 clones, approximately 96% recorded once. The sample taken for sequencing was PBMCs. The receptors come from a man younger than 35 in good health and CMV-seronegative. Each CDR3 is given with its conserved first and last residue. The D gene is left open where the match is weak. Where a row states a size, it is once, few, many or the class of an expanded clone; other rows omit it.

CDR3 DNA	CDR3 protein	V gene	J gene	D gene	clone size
TGTGCCAGCAGTACAGGGCCTAATGAAAAACTGTTTTTT	CASSTGPNEKLFF	TRBV6-5	TRBJ1-4	NA	once
TGTGCTAGTGGTCTGAACAGGGGCGGGGATGAAAAACTGTTTTTT	CASGLNRGGDEKLFF	TRBV12-5	TRBJ1-4	TRBD1	NA
TGTGCCAGCAGCCAAGATTACCGGGGTGCCGGAGATACGCAGTATTTT	CASSQDYRGAGDTQYF	TRBV4-2	TRBJ2-3	NA	NA
TGTGCCAGCCTACCGGGACTAGCGAGTGAGACGCAGTATTTT	CASLPGLASETQYF	TRBV28	TRBJ2-3	TRBD2	NA
TGTGCCAGCAGTTCTGCCGGGACTAGCGGGAGGGCCGTTAATGGTGGATCCCCAAACTTC	CASSSAGTSGRAVNGGSPNF	TRBV28	TRBJ2-5	TRBD2	NA
TGTGCTAGTGGTTCAATTGGGACTAGCGGCTACAATGAGCAGTTCTTC	CASGSIGTSGYNEQFF	TRBV12-5	TRBJ2-1	TRBD2	NA
TGTGCCAGCAGTTTCCGTCCCTACGAGCAGTACTTC	CASSFRPYEQYF	TRBV2	TRBJ2-7	NA	NA
TGTGCCAGCAGTCCACAGGGGGCGGACAACGAGCAGTACTTC	CASSPQGADNEQYF	TRBV28	TRBJ2-7	TRBD1	NA
TGCGCCAGCAGCCAAGACAGAAATGAGCAGTTCTTC	CASSQDRNEQFF	TRBV4-1	TRBJ2-1	NA	NA
TGTGCCAGCAGCCCCCGGACAGGGGGCTATGGCTACACCTTC	CASSPRTGGYGYTF	TRBV7-8	TRBJ1-2	TRBD1	NA
TGTGCCTGGAGGGACAGGGGGCGGGATACGCAGTATTTT	CAWRDRGRDTQYF	TRBV30	TRBJ2-3	TRBD1	NA
TGCGCCAGCAGCCTTAATGGCGGGAGCCTGGTAGATACGCAGTATTTT	CASSLNGGSLVDTQYF	TRBV4-1	TRBJ2-3	TRBD2	NA
TGCGCCAGCAGCCAAGAAGTTGATATAGGTCGGGGAACTGGGGCCAACGTCCTGACTTTC	CASSQEVDIGRGTGANVLTF	TRBV4-1	TRBJ2-6	NA	NA
TGCGCCAGCAGCCCCGAGTGGCGGGGACTTAGCACAGATACGCAGTATTTT	CASSPEWRGLSTDTQYF	TRBV4-1	TRBJ2-3	NA	NA
TGTGCCAGCAGCCAAGTAGCAGGGGCCTACGAGCAGTACTTC	CASSQVAGAYEQYF	TRBV14	TRBJ2-7	NA	NA
TGTGCCAGCAGCTACGGACAGAACTATGGCTACACCTTC	CASSYGQNYGYTF	TRBV7-9	TRBJ1-2	NA	NA
TGTGCCAGCAGTAACCGAATGGGACAGGGGATCGGGGAGCTGTTTTTT	CASSNRMGQGIGELFF	TRBV25-1	TRBJ2-2	TRBD1	NA
TGTGCCAGCAGTGAAGGCAGGGGCGCGGCTGGAAACACCATATATTTT	CASSEGRGAAGNTIYF	TRBV25-1	TRBJ1-3	NA	NA
TGTGCCAGCAGCTTAGCGGGGGACACTGAAGCTTTCTTT	CASSLAGDTEAFF	TRBV11-3	TRBJ1-1	NA	NA
TGTGCCACCAGCAGATCAAGGACAGGGGACTTCTCTGGAAACACCATATATTTT	CATSRSRTGDFSGNTIYF	TRBV15	TRBJ1-3	TRBD1	NA
TGTGCCAGCAGCGGAAGTGGGAGCGGGAGAAAAGAGACCCAGTACTTC	CASSGSGSGRKETQYF	TRBV13	TRBJ2-5	TRBD2	NA
TGTGCCACCTCTCCAGAACTATATGGCTACACCTTC	CATSPELYGYTF	TRBV10-3	TRBJ1-2	NA	NA
TGCGCCAGCAGTGACCTCCGGGACAGGGCGTCCTACGAGCAGTACTTC	CASSDLRDRASYEQYF	TRBV10-1	TRBJ2-7	TRBD1	NA
TGTGCCAGCAGCCCGGTGGAGACGCAGTATTTT	CASSPVETQYF	TRBV7-2	TRBJ2-3	NA	NA
TGCAGCGTTGTGTTTCTAGCGGGCATCCAAGAGACCCAGTACTTC	CSVVFLAGIQETQYF	TRBV29-1	TRBJ2-5	TRBD2	NA
TGTGCCAGCAGTGTATTATTGAACACTGAAGCTTTCTTT	CASSVLLNTEAFF	TRBV2	TRBJ1-1	NA	NA